This T cell receptor (beta chain) was retrieved from a study of blood T cell repertoires in COVID-19 (dated by TCRdb to 2018 to 2020). Broadly, across the study: The collaborator samples originated in the United States, Italy and Spain and spanned the acute and convalescent phases of COVID-19. The samples were drawn from two sources: the first 160 participants of the ongoing ImmuneRACE study, and 950 to 1,500 subjects contributed by 6 global collaborators. The repertoires were made available in a free public database intended to serve as a resource for research on the immune response to SARS-CoV-2. A de-identified subject ID, COVID-19 status, age in years and sex were almost always included in the sample metadata. HLA class I and class II types, where available, came from metadata supplied by the sample provider rather than from assay-based typing. The prospective study material was composed of cDNA or gDNA derived from T cells, B-cell-depleted T cells, or PBMCs. Subjects who had been exposed to COVID-19, were actively infected with it, or had recovered from it provided the deeply sampled blood TCRbeta repertoires that made up the dataset. The study at large found these results: Clinical and demographic metadata were provided uncurated, with the amount varying by source and participant.

Whole blood was collected in K2EDTA tubes by collaborating institutions according to the institutions' own protocols. Collaborator samples were shipped for TCRbeta analysis as frozen whole blood, isolated PBMCs, or DNA extracted from either sample type. CDR1 and CDR2 are read off the germline V gene as SGHRS and YFSETQ. V is cut back by 1 base and J by 5 bases, with 3 bases in the junction unmatched. From its cysteine to its phenylalanine, the CDR3 spans 15 amino acids. Solely the CDR3 DNA is kept, with 45 bases framed from the first base. As to this clone: Its antigen is not yet known. No much larger clone exists at a distance of one base, and base qualities are not known.

The immunoSEQ Assay, a bias-controlled multiplex PCR, was used to amplify TCRbeta CDR3 regions from genomic DNA. The original pipeline was this. The number of nucleated cells in each sample was estimated by amplification of reference gene primers within the assay. Sequence reads were collapsed and filtered to measure the absolute abundance of every unique TCRbeta CDR3 rearrangement. For each sample, productive Simpson clonality was calculated as the square root of Simpson's diversity index across productive rearrangements. TCRdb obtained this table from immuneACCESS and retained in-frame rearrangements with V and J assigned. These tables miss some clones; where compared with another copy, unresolved V genes account for less than half of the shortfall, and the remainder is unexplained. The DNA was the basis for D and trimming; V, J and clone size are from that table. The sample records 65,000 to 85,000 clones, roughly 90% of which are singletons. 6.9% of the sample is held by the ten biggest clonotypes.

The specimen sequenced was peripheral blood. The sequence is built from TRBV5-1 and TRBJ1-4; 9 of the junction bases match TRBD1. This clonotype originated in a human donor in a cohort sampled during active COVID-19. The DNA reads TGCGCCAGCAGCTTGCGACAGGGGGGGAATGAAAAACTGTTTTTT. Its protein is CASSLRQGGNEKLFF.